The following is a T cell receptor (beta chain) sequence with its context. It lacks a known antigen. Base qualities were left out, and no much larger clone turns up one base away. This sample was included in a study of blood T cell repertoires in COVID-19 (dated by TCRdb to 2020 to 2021). General notes on the study: The collaborator samples originated in the United States, Italy and Spain and spanned the acute and convalescent phases of COVID-19. Samples were obtained from the ongoing ImmuneRACE study (first 160 participants) and from approximately 1,200 subjects provided by 6 global collaborators. Nearly every sample came with metadata listing a de-identified subject ID, COVID-19 status, age in years and sex. Where available, HLA class I and class II types were taken from metadata supplied by the sample provider and were not determined by assay-based typing. The dataset comprised deeply sampled blood TCRbeta repertoires from subjects exposed to, actively infected with, or recovered from COVID-19. The repertoires were released in a freely available public database meant as a resource for research on the immune response to SARS-CoV-2. The prospective study material was composed of cDNA or gDNA derived from T cells, B-cell-depleted T cells, or PBMCs.

General findings and caveats noted by the study authors: How much clinical and demographic metadata was included differed by source and by participant, and the metadata was provided uncurated.

The immunoSEQ Assay, a bias-controlled multiplex PCR, was used to amplify TCRbeta CDR3 regions from genomic DNA. The study's own analysis went as follows. The number of nucleated cells in each sample was estimated from the amplification of reference gene primers within the assay. To quantify the absolute abundance of each unique TCRbeta CDR3 rearrangement, sequence reads were collapsed and filtered. For each sample, productive Simpson clonality was calculated by taking the square root of Simpson's diversity index across productive rearrangements. TCRdb holds this immuneACCESS table with in-frame rearrangements only. Some clones are missing; in checked studies, unresolved V genes explain under half, and the rest has no known cause. V, J and clone size derive from that table, while D and trimming were established from the DNA sequence. For this sample the table gives about 110,000 clones, of which about four fifths were detected only once. The ten largest account for 4% to 5% of the sample.

Whole blood was collected in K2EDTA tubes by collaborating institutions according to the institutions' own protocols. For TCRbeta analysis, collaborators shipped samples in one of three forms: frozen whole blood, isolated PBMCs, or DNA extracted from either of those sample types. The TCR was taken from a woman aged 70-85 years with acute or convalescent COVID-19. Sequences were obtained from peripheral blood.

The bases read TGTGCCAGCAGGAATGGACAGATCTACGAGCAGTACTTC. The encoded protein is CASRNGQIYEQYF. Recombination connected TRBV6-5 to TRBJ2-7; a tentative D match to TRBD1 spans 6 bases. From the germline V gene, CDR1 is MNHEY and CDR2 is SVGAGI. V is pared back by 6 bases and J by 3 bases, with 12 bases lying between the germline termini. Measured from the cysteine to the phenylalanine, the CDR3 is 13 residues long. The retained sequence is limited to the CDR3, 39 bases, with the frame set at the first base.